This TCR beta chain was captured in a study of T cell changes during pregnancy in multiple sclerosis. The data were produced by immunoSEQ multiplex PCR, yet TCRdb's version contains in-frame clones alone and is incomplete. Among around 60,000 clones listed, around 93% were seen once. The CDR3 is 17 amino acids. In germline, CDR1 is MNHEY, CDR2 SMNVEV (reference sequence). Germline trimming cut 6 bases from V and 4 bases from J; bases unmatched to any gene: 17. The chain combines TRBV27 with TRBJ1-2; TRBD1 agrees at 7 bases. Sequences were derived from peripheral blood, sampled in the second trimester of pregnancy. This sequence originates from a female donor in good health, enrolled as a control in a pregnancy study. This chain's CDR3 is CASSPTPTGNTFYGYTF. CDR3 DNA sequence: TGTGCCAGCAGCCCAACCCCGACAGGGAACACCTTCTATGGCTACACCTTC.